The 11 T cell receptor beta chains below were found in one sample sequenced in a study of blood T cell repertoires in COVID-19. Some clones are missing from TCRdb's copy, which holds only in-frame ones; the method was immunoSEQ multiplex PCR. The table lists about 170,000 clones, approximately 80% of them singletons. The specimen sequenced was peripheral blood. These receptor sequences come from a man in his sixties with acute or convalescent COVID-19.

This clone has just one count. The chain recombines TRBV11-3 with TRBJ2-1; TRBD1 matches 9 bases. V trimming: 5 bases; J trimming: 4 bases; junction bases outside the gene matches: 6. CDR1 is SGHNT, CDR2 YENEEA, per germline. The CDR3 runs to 15 residues. The CDR3 DNA follows: TGTGCCAGCAGCCAAACCGGGACAGGGTACAATGAGCAGTTCTTC. Translated: CASSQTGTGYNEQFF.

The CDR3 DNA is TGTGCCAGCTCACCCGGGACAGGGGCGCGCACCTCTGGAAACACCATATATTTT. Translation: CASSPGTGARTSGNTIYF. The chain links TRBV18 to TRBJ1-3; the match to TRBD1 covers 10 bases. Germline trimming cut 3 bases from V and 0 bases from J; bases unmatched to any gene: 8. The CDR3 consists of 18 residues. CDR1 KGHSH and CDR2 LQKENI come from the germline V gene.

This chain joins TRBV6-6 and TRBJ2-5, with 7 bases aligning to TRBD1. V lost 2 bases to trimming and J lost 5 bases; unmatched junction nucleotides: 11. Germline CDR1 MNHNY, CDR2 SVGAGI (reference sequence). The CDR3 extends over 16 amino acids. CDR3 amino acids: CASSYPQTGWSETQYF. The DNA of the CDR3 is TGTGCCAGCAGTTACCCTCAGACAGGGTGGTCGGAGACCCAGTACTTC.

The chain recombines TRBV29-1 with TRBJ2-2, with 8 bases lining up with TRBD1. The germline gives CDR1 SQVTM, CDR2 ANQGSEA. This CDR3 has 14 residues. Trimming removed 2 bases from V and 7 bases from J; junction bases left unmatched: 6. The CDR3: CSVERGQEDGELFF. The DNA for the CDR3 is TGCAGCGTTGAAAGGGGACAGGAAGACGGGGAGCTGTTTTTT.

Only a few counts were recorded for this clone. V and J are TRBV12-5 and TRBJ1-2; 11 bases align to TRBD1. Germline CDR1 is LGHNT and CDR2 is FRNRAP. J was trimmed by 5 bases and V by 7 bases; bases with no gene match: 6. The CDR3 is made up of 14 amino acids. CDR3 sequence reads: CASAGTGGFYGYTF. CDR3 sequence (DNA): TGTGCTAGTGCTGGGACAGGGGGTTTTTATGGCTACACCTTC.

The chain carries TRBV4-2 and TRBJ1-5, with D maybe TRBD1 (6 bases). Deletions cut 0 bases from V and 6 bases from J, with 6 bases between. The CDR3 is 13 residues long. Germline CDR1 reads LGHNA; CDR2 reads YNFKEQ. Here the CDR3 reads CASSQDRGQPQHF. CDR3 DNA: TGTGCCAGCAGCCAAGACAGGGGTCAGCCCCAGCATTTT.

The chain links TRBV9 to TRBJ2-1; 9 bases are shared with TRBD2. Germline V lookup: CDR1 SGDLS, CDR2 YYNGEE. J was trimmed by 2 bases and V by 4 bases; bases with no gene match: 13. The CDR3 loop spans 18 amino acids. CDR3 sequence (DNA): TGTGCCAGCAGCCCCAGCCGAGCGGGGGGCGTACCCTACAATGAGCAGTTCTTC. Translating gives CASSPSRAGGVPYNEQFF. The whole variable domain, remainder taken from reference TRBV9 and TRBJ2-1, is DSGVTQTPKHLITATGQRVTLRCSPRSGDLSVYWYQQSLDQGLQFLIQYYNGEERAKGNILERFSAQQFPDLHSELNLSSLELGDSALYFCASSPSRAGGVPYNEQFFGPGTRLTVL.

The chain employs TRBV5-1 and TRBJ1-3; TRBD1 matches 7 bases. The trim removed 4 bases at V and 4 bases at J, leaving 11 bases unmatched. CDR1 and CDR2 (germline): SGHRS, YFSETQ. The CDR3 length is 16 residues. CDR3 sequence reads: CASSQTSPGGGNTIYF. CDR3 bases: TGCGCCAGCAGCCAGACCTCACCAGGGGGAGGAAACACCATATATTTT.

The genes are TRBV27 and TRBJ2-3, with 8 bases lining up with TRBD1. This CDR3 has 15 amino acids. V dropped 5 bases and J dropped 0; count of bases not matched to a gene: 4. Looked up from germline, CDR1 is MNHEY and CDR2 is SMNVEV (reference sequence). The CDR3 DNA reads TGTGCCAGCAGTCAGCGGACAGGGAGCACAGATACGCAGTATTTT. Its protein is CASSQRTGSTDTQYF.

The rearrangement links TRBV19 to TRBJ2-7; no definite D call. Trimming took off 3 bases at V and 0 bases at J, with 12 bases between the two ends. The CDR3 extends over 15 amino acids. Germline CDR1 is LNHDA and CDR2 is SQIVND (reference sequence). CDR3 residues: CASSMKLGFSYEQYF. Here the CDR3 DNA reads TGTGCCAGTAGTATGAAGCTAGGTTTCTCCTACGAGCAGTACTTC.

The V gene is TRBV4-1, the J gene TRBJ2-3, with 11 bases matching TRBD2. The V gene end was trimmed by 0 bases and the J gene end by 3 bases; junction bases not matched to a gene: 2. The germline CDR1 and CDR2 sequences are MGHRA and YSYEKL. This CDR3 region has 16 residues. The CDR3 protein is CASSQDRLAGTDTQYF. In nucleotides, the CDR3 is TGCGCCAGCAGCCAAGATAGACTAGCGGGGACAGATACGCAGTATTTT.